This T cell receptor (beta chain) emerged from a study of beta chain features in type 1 diabetes (dated by TCRdb to the late 2010s). Study-level background: No differences in mean age, gender distribution, total cell number or subset yield were found between patients and healthy donors. A total of roughly 110 million sorted cells were examined across all samples, and the number of cells per subset was strongly correlated with RNA yield. In the study, TCRB repertoires of sorted circulating CD4+ T cell subsets from recently diagnosed type 1 diabetes patients were compared with those of matched healthy donors. Regulatory and stem cell-like memory subsets were obtained from only 8 patients and roughly 8 healthy donors, while naive and central memory subsets were obtained from all 30 or so donors. The study at large found these results: Sequencing cDNA rather than genomic DNA could over-represent highly expressing activated cells, although activation and CD3 levels did not differ between groups. Fewer insertions and more nucleotide deletions at VDJ recombination sites were observed in patients with type 1 diabetes, implying thymic rearrangement abnormalities. Shorter templates might be favored by PCR, yet because patient and control samples were amplified and corrected together, any such skew would affect both groups equally. Only small numbers of individuals were included in the HLA sub-analyses, which left unresolved whether HLA type had any influence on TCRB rearrangement. A moderate but significant shortening of TCRB CDR3 length was observed in type 1 diabetes patients in all four CD4+ subsets. Naive, central memory and regulatory TCRB repertoires appeared to be more similar among patients than among healthy donors.

V drops 6 bases and J drops 8 bases, leaving 10 bases in between. CDR1 and CDR2, looked up from the germline V gene (reference sequence), are DFQATT and SNEGSKA. Counted from cysteine to phenylalanine, this CDR3 has 11 amino acids. Only the CDR3 region is kept as DNA, spanning 33 bases read in frame from base 1. The entire amount of isolated RNA was reverse transcribed using the High Capacity cDNA Reverse Transcription Kit, so the sequenced TCRB transcripts were expressed ones. Deep immunoSEQ sequencing was performed on naive, central memory and regulatory T cell samples, with an average of roughly 3.3 million total reads per sample. After sorted cells were lysed in RLT buffer, RNA was extracted with DNase-treated RNeasy Micro or Mini kits, with the choice depending on cell number. To prevent cross-contamination, every cell subset was processed on its own, while patient and healthy donor samples were processed together. The immunoSEQ multiplex PCR was used to amplify TCRB sequences from cDNA, generating 87-bp fragments that spanned the CDR3 region. Amplicons were sequenced on the Illumina HiSeq platform. Processing in the source paper ran as follows. PCR bias was corrected computationally using synthetic template baselines, and reads within Hamming distance 2 were collapsed, with unmergeable singletons discarded. By aligning reads against IMGT, V, D and J genes, CDR3 length, and insertions or deletions at six rearrangement sites were assigned. Within each subset, clonotype counts were normalized to the number of sorted cells before true diversity and Gini coefficients were calculated with the tcR R package. The overlap coefficient, calculated on TCRB nucleotide sequences, was used to measure repertoire sharing. As a proxy for the pre-selection repertoire, out-of-frame TCRB sequences from naive cells were analyzed. Here the immuneACCESS table is served through TCRdb, limited to in-frame sequences with V and J called. Missing clones are a known gap in these copies; in checked studies unresolved V genes cover under half, and the rest lacks a known reason. V, J and clone size reflect that table, while D and trimming were determined from the DNA. For this sample there are about 230,000 clones; roughly 17% appear just once. The ten top clones hold less than 0.09% of the sample.

Each donor gave one peripheral blood draw, roughly 110 mL on average, collected into heparinised tubes. Using a panel that included CD45RO, CCR7, CD25, CD127, CD95 and CD27, naive, central memory, regulatory and stem cell-like memory CD4+ T cells were sorted on a BD FACSAria II. Every sorted population had a purity above 95%. Right away, PBMCs were isolated by Lymphoprep density gradient centrifugation and were stained directly, with no culture step. So that batch effects would be minimized, each experiment stained and sorted samples in pairs, pairing one healthy donor with one patient. Concerning this clone itself: Its antigen has not been determined. Qualities for individual bases were not recorded, and no much larger clone is one base off.

The receptor was derived from a man aged 25 to 45 with type 1 diabetes. The chain is made from TRBV20-1 and TRBJ1-4, with the D gene uncertain. The sequencing input was naive CD4+ T cells from blood. In the paper's terms, the cell subset or site label means: true naive CD4+ T cells. The CDR3 amino acid sequence is: CSALVREKLFF. The DNA is TGCAGTGCCTTGGTTCGCGAAAAACTGTTTTTT.